This T cell receptor (beta chain) emerged from a study of blood T cell repertoires in COVID-19. Study background: Samples came from the United States, Italy and Spain, spanning acute and convalescent COVID-19. Nucleic acid was either cDNA or gDNA, and it came from T cells, B-cell-depleted T cells, or PBMCs.

V lost 6 bases to trimming and J lost 4 bases; unmatched junction nucleotides: 12. There are 15 residues in the CDR3. CDR1 and CDR2 (germline): SGHRS, YFSETQ. The authors' processing: Researchers report that nucleated cell counts were estimated from reference gene primer amplification. Only in-frame clones appear in the TCRdb table, and some are missing; sequencing was by immunoSEQ multiplex PCR. V, J and clone size were drawn from that table, and D and trimming were deduced from the DNA. Of 400,000 to 500,000 clones listed, roughly 90% were seen once; the top ten hold approximately 1.8%. Source material: PBMCs or T cells enriched from blood (not recorded which). The sequence was obtained from a woman aged 40 to 50 who had recovered from COVID-19. V gene TRBV5-1 combines with J gene TRBJ2-7; TRBD2 matches 8 bases. The CDR3 nucleotides read TGCGCCAGCACGGATATCCCTAGCGGGCCGTACGAGCAGTACTTC. It yields the protein CASTDIPSGPYEQYF. Full variable domain (missing parts from reference TRBV5-1 and TRBJ2-7): KAGVTQTPRYLIKTRGQQVTLSCSPISGHRSVSWYQQTPGQGLQFLFEYFSETQRNKGNFPGRFSGRQFSNSRSEMNVSTLELGDSALYLCASTDIPSGPYEQYFGPGTRLTVT.